This T cell receptor beta chain was identified in a study of T cells in Graves' hyperthyroidism and ophthalmopathy. The ends were cut back, 8 bases at V and 0 bases at J, with 11 bases in the middle. The germline CDR1 and CDR2 sequences are MDHEN and SYDVKM. The CDR3 is 15 residues long. Regions amplified from RNA transcripts were the TCR beta CDR3 regions. The TCR CDR3 first-round RT-PCR relied on the HTBI primer set. Each CDR3 protein is one row after TCRdb ran MiXCR on the multiplex PCR reads. The repertoire holds 500,000 to 650,000 distinct CDR3 sequences, around 13% seen once, with approximately 12% in the top ten. Only a few counts were recorded for this clonotype. An approximately 10 ml volume of fresh peripheral blood provided the PBMCs.

Sequenced: blood. The sequence was collected from a woman between 50 and 59 years old with Graves' ophthalmopathy. The chain recombines TRBV28 with TRBJ1-6; no clear D gene. CDR3 coding DNA: TGTGCCAGCCTTCCTCATAGCTCCTATAATTCACCCCTCCACTTT. Protein sequence: CASLPHSSYNSPLHF.